This is a list of T cell receptor beta chains from one sample in a study of beta chain features in type 1 diabetes. Assay: immunoSEQ multiplex PCR; the TCRdb copy retains only in-frame clones and omits some. The sample carries over 40,000 clones, roughly 70% recorded once. Sequences were obtained from Tregs from blood. The receptors come from a woman between 18 and 30 years old with type 1 diabetes. Each CDR3 is given with its conserved first and last residue. The D gene is left open where the match is weak. Clone size is given for some rows only: seen once, a few or many times, or a class if the clone is expanded.

CDR3: CSVRTELNTEAFF
DNA: TGCAGCGTCCGGACAGAATTGAACACTGAAGCTTTCTTT
length: 13
V: TRBV29-1
J: TRBJ1-1
size: NA
D: NA

CDR3: CASSPDRRNTIYF
DNA: TGTGCCAGCAGCCCGGACAGGAGAAACACCATATATTTT
length: 13
V: TRBV5-6
J: TRBJ1-3
size: NA
D: TRBD1

CDR3: CAINPSLTGELFF
DNA: TGTGCCATCAACCCAAGCCTCACCGGGGAGCTGTTTTTT
length: 13
V: TRBV10-3
J: TRBJ2-2
size: once
D: NA

CDR3: CASSLMQGPGTNEKLFF
DNA: TGTGCCAGCAGCTTAATGCAGGGGCCGGGGACTAATGAAAAACTGTTTTTT
length: 17
V: TRBV7-2
J: TRBJ1-4
size: NA
D: NA

CDR3: CASSLGAGGSYEQYF
DNA: TGTGCCAGCAGCTTAGGGGCGGGAGGATCCTACGAGCAGTACTTC
length: 15
V: TRBV7-2
J: TRBJ2-7
size: NA
D: TRBD2

CDR3: CASSPSSYNEQFF
DNA: TGTGCCAGCTCACCCAGCTCCTACAATGAGCAGTTCTTC
length: 13
V: TRBV18
J: TRBJ2-1
size: few
D: NA

CDR3: CASSGGLAGGLVVRWVQYF
DNA: TGTGCCAGCAGTGGCGGACTAGCGGGGGGCCTAGTCGTTCGGTGGGTCCAGTACTTC
length: 19
V: TRBV6-1
J: TRBJ2-5
size: few
D: TRBD2

CDR3: CSVEDRWAGAPKGYTF
DNA: TGCAGCGTTGAAGATCGATGGGCGGGGGCCCCTAAAGGCTACACCTTC
length: 16
V: TRBV29-1
J: TRBJ1-2
size: NA
D: NA

CDR3: CASSVVGVWSYNEQFF
DNA: TGTGCCAGCAGTGTTGTGGGAGTATGGTCCTACAATGAGCAGTTCTTC
length: 16
V: TRBV6-1
J: TRBJ2-1
size: NA
D: NA

CDR3: CASSTGQTNQPQHF
DNA: TGTGCCAGCAGCACTGGACAGACCAATCAGCCCCAGCATTTT
length: 14
V: TRBV7-2
J: TRBJ1-5
size: NA
D: NA